This T cell receptor (beta chain) was captured in a study of lymphopenia after photon versus proton radiotherapy. Regarding the study as a whole: After lymphocyte nadir, photon-treated repertoires showed oligoclonal expansion, especially CD8+ Temra. A bigger post-nadir fall in TCR diversity correlated inversely with survival time in deceased patients.

The germline gives CDR1 LNHDA, CDR2 SQIVND (reference sequence). The V end lost 7 bases, the J end lost 2 bases, and 18 bases lay between the germline ends. CDR3 length equals 16 residues. The assay was immunoSEQ multiplex PCR, and TCRdb's table has in-frame clones only and misses some. The sample gives some 21,000 clones, roughly 85% of which show up once; around a sixth is in the top ten. This clone was recorded once. Its antigen is undetermined. This sequence originates from a man aged 55 to 70 with pancreatic cancer. The sequencing used peripheral blood, collected from a patient treated with photon-based radiotherapy. The rearrangement uses TRBV19 and TRBJ1-5; the D is unclear. The CDR3 here is CASTQFWVGGNQPQHF. CDR3 sequence (DNA): TGTGCCAGTACCCAATTTTGGGTAGGTGGCAATCAGCCCCAGCATTTT.